The T cell receptor (beta chain) under discussion was sequenced for a study of T-cell reconstitution after alpha-beta-depleted transplantation in children. General study results and limits: Expanded clones from the graft, numbering several hundred, reportedly supplied alpha-beta T cells about two months after transplant. The main origin of T-cell counts and diversity one year after transplant was newly produced T cells.

Unique molecular identifiers were incorporated into the prepared TCRbeta library. TCRdb re-called the PCR reads with MiXCR, one entry per CDR3 protein. The data hold 190,000 or so distinct CDR3 sequences, with roughly 6.3% observed a single time. This clonotype was detected many times. As yet, its antigen is unknown. The length of the CDR3 is 12 residues. V lost 6 bases to trimming and J lost 5 bases, with 11 bases between them. CDR1 and CDR2 (germline): MNHEY, SMNVEV (reference sequence). The sequencing used PBMCs, collected before TCRalphabeta/CD19-depleted stem cell transplant. This sequence was found in a girl less than two years old with combined immunodeficiency, due to receive a stem cell transplant. This sequence joins TRBV27 and TRBJ2-7; D perhaps matches TRBD2 (6 bases). CDR3 nucleotides: TGTGCCAGCAGGAATAGGAGGGACGAGCAGTACTTC. Encoded protein: CASRNRRDEQYF.